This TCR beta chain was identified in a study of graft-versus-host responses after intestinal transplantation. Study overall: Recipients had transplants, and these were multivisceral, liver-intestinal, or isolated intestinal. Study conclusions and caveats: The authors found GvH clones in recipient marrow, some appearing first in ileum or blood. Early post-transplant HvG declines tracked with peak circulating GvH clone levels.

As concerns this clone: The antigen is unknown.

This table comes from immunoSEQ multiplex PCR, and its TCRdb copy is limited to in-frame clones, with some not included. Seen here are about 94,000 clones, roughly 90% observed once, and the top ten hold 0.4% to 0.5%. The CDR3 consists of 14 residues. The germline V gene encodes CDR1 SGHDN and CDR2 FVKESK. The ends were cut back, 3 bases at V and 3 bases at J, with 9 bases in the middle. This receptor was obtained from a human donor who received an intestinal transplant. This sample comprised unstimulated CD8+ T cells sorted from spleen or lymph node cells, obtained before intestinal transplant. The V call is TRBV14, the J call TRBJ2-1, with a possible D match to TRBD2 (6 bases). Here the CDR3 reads CASSQRDFYNEQFF. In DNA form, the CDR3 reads TGTGCCAGCAGCCAGAGGGACTTCTACAATGAGCAGTTCTTC.